These 2 T cell receptor beta chains originate from one sample sequenced in a study of persistence of HIV-infected CD4 T cells. An overlapping HIV-1 Gag peptide pool stimulated these cells at roughly 1 ug/peptide/mL. CD40L-negative CD69-negative CD45RO-high memory CD4+ T cells were sorted as populations depleted of antigen-responding cells. The libraries were made with immunoSEQ version 4 in survey mode. Using immunoSEQ multiplex PCR, the repertoire was profiled, and TCRdb retains in-frame clones only, with some absent. In the table there are about 64,000 clones, 70% to 75% of which are singletons. For these receptors, no antigen is known. The sample in question was CD4+ T cells sorted from PBMCs after approximately 19-hour stimulation, obtained from a patient who received antiretroviral therapy. Receptor source: an adult man with HIV who was CMV-seropositive.

The chain uses TRBV28 and TRBJ2-3; a possible D gene is TRBD2 (6 bases). Germline CDR1 is MDHEN and CDR2 is SYDVKM. The CDR3 runs 14 residues. Trimming left V 7 bases short and J 0 bases short, with 11 bases between. In DNA form, the CDR3 reads TGTGCCAGCAAACCGGGACTCAGCACAGATACGCAGTATTTT. Amino acids: CASKPGLSTDTQYF.

This chain links TRBV4-1 with TRBJ1-5; D gene unclear. Trimming pared 0 bases from V and 4 bases from J, leaving 7 bases between. This CDR3 has 14 amino acids. The germline gives CDR1 MGHRA, CDR2 YSYEKL. In DNA form, the CDR3 reads TGCGCCAGCAGCCAAGATCTGATGAATCAGCCCCAGCATTTT. Translating it yields CASSQDLMNQPQHF.